The next 7 T cell receptor beta chains were all read from a single sample in a study of Graves' ophthalmopathy and Graves' hyperthyroidism listed by TCRdb under 2018. TCRdb names Illumina HiSeq 2000 as the instrument used. For repertoire sequencing, the TCR beta CDR3 regions were amplified from RNA transcripts. A first-round RT-PCR used HTBI primers with the Qiagen OneStep RT-PCR kit, followed by a second-round multiplex PCR, size selection and purification. TCRdb trimmed public reads at Q25 via fastp, called clones via MiXCR and kept in-frame beta chains. For every CDR3 protein sequence, its rows merge into one entry that carries the most common genes and DNA. For this sample the table gives more than 550,000 distinct CDR3 sequences, of which about 38% were detected only once. Clones ranked in the top ten supply over 2.5% of the sample. Sequences were obtained from peripheral blood. These receptors were obtained from an adult man with Graves' ophthalmopathy.

The rearrangement links TRBV10-3 to TRBJ2-1, with TRBD2 matching 9 bases. CDR1 and CDR2 (germline): ENHRY, SYGVKD. The length of the CDR3 is 15 residues. V lost 10 bases, J lost 5 bases, and 12 bases stayed unmatched. CDR3 protein: CATIPLAGLHNEQFF. Here the CDR3 DNA reads TGTGCCACCATCCCTCTAGCGGGACTCCACAATGAGCAGTTCTTC.

This clonotype was observed many times. The rearrangement uses TRBV29-1 and TRBJ2-2; either TRBD1 or TRBD2 may fit D (7 bases each). This CDR3 region has 15 residues. The V end lost 3 bases, the J end lost 8 bases, and 19 bases lay between the germline ends. Germline CDR1 reads SQVTM; CDR2 reads ANQGSEA. In DNA, the CDR3 is TGCAGCGTTGACCTCCTGGCAGGGGGGGTAGGGGAGCTGTTTTTT. It specifies CSVDLLAGGVGELFF.

This clonotype appeared a few times. The CDR3 is CASSERTSGEQYF. The CDR3 bases are TGTGCCAGCAGCGAAAGGACTTCCGGGGAGCAGTACTTC. The rearrangement links TRBV9 to TRBJ2-7, with a weak D call TRBD2 (5 bases). Per the germline V gene, CDR1 is SGDLS and CDR2 is YYNGEE. The CDR3 extends over 13 amino acids. The germline V and J ends were trimmed by 3 bases and 7 bases, with 14 bases remaining between them. Drawing the rest from reference TRBV9 and TRBJ2-7, the complete variable domain is DSGVTQTPKHLITATGQRVTLRCSPRSGDLSVYWYQQSLDQGLQFLIQYYNGEERAKGNILERFSAQQFPDLHSELNLSSLELGDSALYFCASSERTSGEQYFGPGTRLTVT.

This clonotype was seen many times. V gene TRBV20-1 combines with J gene TRBJ1-2; D call uncertain. V was clipped by 3 bases and J by 2 bases, with 7 bases between them. The CDR3 length is 12 residues. In germline, CDR1 is DFQATT, CDR2 SNEGSKA (reference sequence). The CDR3: CSASEGNYGYTF. The CDR3 DNA reads as TGCAGTGCTAGCGAAGGGAACTATGGCTACACCTTC.

In this sample, this clonotype turned up a few times. The chain employs TRBV25-1 and TRBJ2-7, with TRBD2 identical over 8 bases. The CDR3 length is 12 residues. Germline CDR1 MGHDK, CDR2 SYGVNS. V shed 10 bases and J 2 bases; nucleotides not matched to a gene: 4. The CDR3 reads CAKLSGAYEQYF. CDR3 nucleotides: TGTGCCAAACTTAGCGGGGCCTACGAGCAGTACTTC.

This clonotype was seen a handful of times. CDR3 sequence (DNA): TGTGCCTGGAGTGCCGGGGACGGCTATGGCTACACCTTC. Translating gives CAWSAGDGYGYTF. The chain combines TRBV30 with TRBJ1-2; TRBD1 might be the D (5 bases). CDR3 length: 13 amino acids. V was cut by 1 base and J by 4 bases, with 10 bases left in between. Germline V lookup: CDR1 GTSNPN, CDR2 SVGIG (reference sequence).

The chain employs TRBV5-6 and TRBJ2-7; D possibly corresponds to TRBD2 (7 bases). This CDR3 has 16 amino acids. Germline values: CDR1 SGHDT, CDR2 YYEEEE. Deletions cut 1 base from V and 1 base from J, with 15 bases between. The CDR3 region has the DNA TGTGCCAGCAGCTTGATCGAGGCGGGGGCTTCCTACGAGCAGTACTTC. It specifies CASSLIEAGASYEQYF. The full variable domain, completed using reference TRBV5-6 and TRBJ2-7, is DAGVTQSPTHLIKTRGQQVTLRCSPKSGHDTVSWYQQALGQGPQFIFQYYEEEERQRGNFPDRFSGHQFPNYSSELNVNALLLGDSALYLCASSLIEAGASYEQYFGPGTRLTVT.